A single sample gave rise to the 12 T cell receptor beta chains below, sequenced in a study of a mutant IDH1 vaccine in newly diagnosed glioma. This sample's time point: week 23, last vaccination. With topical imiquimod, each dose of the vaccine consisted of 300 ug of mutant IDH1 20-mer peptide. Antigen specificity for these receptors is unknown. Only in-frame clones appear in the TCRdb table, and some are missing; sequencing was by immunoSEQ multiplex PCR. This sample carries 40,000 to 50,000 clones, over 70% of them seen once, and the ten largest clones take approximately 6.7%. Here the sequenced sample was PBMCs, taken from a glioma patient whose treatment included an IDH1 peptide vaccine. These receptors came from a woman in her forties with glioma. Some clones in this sample may be carry-over from other donors' samples.

The rearrangement uses TRBV20-1 and TRBJ2-3; D is unclear. Germline V gives CDR1 DFQATT, CDR2 SNEGSKA (reference sequence). The CDR3 contains 11 residues. V dropped 5 bases and J dropped 7 bases, with 10 bases sitting between them. CDR3 residues: CSAGPGNTQYF. The CDR3, as DNA: TGCAGTGCTGGTCCCGGAAATACGCAGTATTTT.

The V and J genes are TRBV5-3 and TRBJ1-1; 7 nucleotides agree with TRBD1. TRBV5-3 is an open reading frame, and its role is uncertain. The trim removed 4 bases at V and 4 bases at J, leaving 7 bases unmatched. This CDR3 is built from 14 residues. The CDR3 DNA sequence: TGTGCCAGAAGCGGGGACAGAGCGTTCACTGAAGCTTTCTTT. It translates to CARSGDRAFTEAFF.

The gene calls are TRBV11-3 and TRBJ2-2, with D perhaps matching TRBD1 (6 bases). CDR3 length equals 15 residues. Germline V CDR1 and CDR2: SGHNT, YENEEA. V lost 5 bases to trimming and J lost 5 bases, with 15 bases between them. CDR3 loop: CASSLGGHRTGELFF. CDR3 bases: TGTGCCAGCAGCCTAGGGGGTCATCGAACCGGGGAGCTGTTTTTT.

The J gene is TRBJ1-2, the V gene TRBV30; TRBD1 matches 8 bases. The germline V gene has CDR1 GTSNPN and CDR2 SVGIG (reference sequence). V lost 1 base to trimming and J lost 4 bases; unmatched junction nucleotides: 2. This CDR3 spans 13 amino acids. CDR3 residues: CAWSGTGGYGYTF. The CDR3 bases are TGTGCCTGGAGTGGTACAGGGGGCTATGGCTACACCTTC.

The chain uses TRBV28 and TRBJ1-1; D is unresolved. Deletions cut 6 bases from V and 0 bases from J, with 14 bases between. The CDR3 is made up of 15 amino acids. Germline lookup yields CDR1 MDHEN and CDR2 SYDVKM. The CDR3: CASSRPVALNTEAFF. In nucleotides, the CDR3 is TGTGCCAGCAGCCGCCCGGTAGCCTTGAACACTGAAGCTTTCTTT.

This clone has just one count. The chain links TRBV5-8 to TRBJ2-5; TRBD2 might be the D (5 bases). V was trimmed by 4 bases and J by 2 bases, leaving 9 bases between them. This CDR3 spans 13 amino acids. Per the germline V gene, CDR1 is SGHTS and CDR2 is YDEGEE. This chain's CDR3 is CASSPRGQETQYF. The DNA for the CDR3 is TGTGCCAGCAGCCCTCGGGGACAAGAGACCCAGTACTTC.

This clone appeared a single time. This chain joins TRBV6-6 and TRBJ1-2; no reliable D call. Germline V gives CDR1 MNHNY, CDR2 SVGAGI (reference sequence). This CDR3 is 14 amino acids long. Trimming took 0 bases from V and 6 from J, leaving 11 bases between them. The CDR3 DNA sequence: TGTGCCAGCAGTTACTCGCGGACGGATGATGGCTACACCTTC. It yields the protein CASSYSRTDDGYTF.

V is TRBV4-1 and J is TRBJ1-1; D not resolved. There are 13 residues in the CDR3. With 3 bases removed from V and 6 bases from J, the gap between germline ends came to 11 bases. Germline loops: CDR1 MGHRA, CDR2 YSYEKL. DNA for the CDR3: TGCGCCAGCAGCCACGACCAAGGCGCTGAAGCTTTCTTT. Translated: CASSHDQGAEAFF.

The chain combines TRBV5-4 with TRBJ2-3, with TRBD2 as a possible D gene (6 bases). Trimming took 3 bases from V and 3 from J, leaving 8 bases between them. The CDR3 runs to 13 residues. Looked up from germline, CDR1 is SGHNT and CDR2 is YYREEE (reference sequence). CDR3: CASSSGRTDTQYF. CDR3 in DNA: TGTGCCAGCAGCTCCGGGAGAACAGATACGCAGTATTTT.

This clone has a handful of counts. For the CDR3, the DNA is TGCAGCTCATCACAGGGACTTGGAGGAGAGCAGTACTTC. Its translation: CSSSQGLGGEQYF. The chain combines TRBV29-1 with TRBJ2-7; possibly TRBD1 or TRBD2 for D (6 bases each). The CDR3 runs to 13 residues. V was trimmed by 8 bases and J by 7 bases, leaving 21 bases between them. Germline CDR1 SQVTM, CDR2 ANQGSEA.

V and J are TRBV4-1 and TRBJ1-5, with no clear D. This CDR3 is 15 amino acids long. The germline CDR1 and CDR2 sequences are MGHRA and YSYEKL. V was pared by 0 bases and J by 4 bases, with 10 bases between. This chain's CDR3 is CASSQDIGTNQPQHF. CDR3 DNA: TGCGCCAGCAGCCAAGATATCGGTACAAATCAGCCCCAGCATTTT.

The V call is TRBV10-3, the J call TRBJ1-3; 8 bases agree with TRBD1. Looked up from germline, CDR1 is ENHRY and CDR2 is SYGVKD. The CDR3 runs 14 residues. V was clipped by 3 bases and J by 3 bases; unmatched bases: 1. The CDR3: CAISDDRGGNTIYF. CDR3 bases: TGTGCCATCAGTGACGACAGGGGTGGAAACACCATATATTTT.